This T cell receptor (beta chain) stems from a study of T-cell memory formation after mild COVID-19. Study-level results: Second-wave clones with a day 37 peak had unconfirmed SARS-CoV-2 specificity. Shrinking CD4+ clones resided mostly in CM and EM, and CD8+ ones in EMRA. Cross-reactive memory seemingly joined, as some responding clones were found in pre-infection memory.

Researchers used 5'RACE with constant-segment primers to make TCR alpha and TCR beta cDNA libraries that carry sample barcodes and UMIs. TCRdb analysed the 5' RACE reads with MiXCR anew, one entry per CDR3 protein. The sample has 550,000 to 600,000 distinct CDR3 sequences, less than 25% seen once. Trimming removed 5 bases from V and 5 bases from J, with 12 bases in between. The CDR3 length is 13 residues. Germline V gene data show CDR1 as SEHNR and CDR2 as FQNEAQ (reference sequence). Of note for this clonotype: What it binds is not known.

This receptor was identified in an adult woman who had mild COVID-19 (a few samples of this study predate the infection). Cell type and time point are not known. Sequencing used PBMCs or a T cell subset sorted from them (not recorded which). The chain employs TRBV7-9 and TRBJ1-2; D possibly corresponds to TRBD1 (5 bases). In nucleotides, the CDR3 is TGTGCCAGCAGCATCCAACAGGTGTATGGCTACACCTTC. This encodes CASSIQQVYGYTF.